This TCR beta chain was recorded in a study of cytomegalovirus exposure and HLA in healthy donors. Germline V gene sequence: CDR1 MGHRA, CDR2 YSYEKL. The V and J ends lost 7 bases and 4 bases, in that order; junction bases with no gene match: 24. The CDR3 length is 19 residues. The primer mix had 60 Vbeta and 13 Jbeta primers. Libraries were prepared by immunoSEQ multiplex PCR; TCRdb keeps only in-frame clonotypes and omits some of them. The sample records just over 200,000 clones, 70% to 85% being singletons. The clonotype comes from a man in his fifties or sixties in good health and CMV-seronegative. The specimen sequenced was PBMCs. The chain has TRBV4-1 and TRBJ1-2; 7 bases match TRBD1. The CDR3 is CASTRALSSPDRELYGYTF. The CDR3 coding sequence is TGCGCCAGCACCCGAGCACTCTCCTCTCCAGACAGGGAGCTCTATGGCTACACCTTC.